These 10 T cell receptor beta chains originate from one sample sequenced in a study of cytomegalovirus exposure and HLA in healthy donors. 60 Vbeta and 13 Jbeta primers were used in PCR. Generated by immunoSEQ multiplex PCR, the TCRdb table keeps only in-frame clones and is missing some. The table includes some 150,000 clones, around 82% detected once. Material for sequencing was PBMCs. All receptors derive from a man aged 35-49 years in good health and CMV-seropositive.

This clone was seen a few times. The chain carries TRBV19 and TRBJ2-7, with 11 bases lining up with TRBD2. The trim removed 4 bases at V and 2 bases at J, leaving 7 bases unmatched. The CDR3 runs 16 residues. Germline V gene sequence: CDR1 LNHDA, CDR2 SQIVND (reference sequence). Here the CDR3 DNA reads TGTGCCAGTAGTACCCTAGCGGGGGGAAGTGCCTACGAGCAGTACTTC. Its protein is CASSTLAGGSAYEQYF.

This chain joins TRBV7-8 and TRBJ1-5; D call uncertain. Trimming left V 0 bases short and J 0 bases short, with 6 bases between. The CDR3 has 15 residues. Germline lookup yields CDR1 SGHVS and CDR2 FQNEAQ. The CDR3 DNA follows: TGTGCCAGCAGCTTAGCTCTGTTTAGCAATCAGCCCCAGCATTTT. Residues: CASSLALFSNQPQHF.

The chain links TRBV9 to TRBJ1-3; 8 nucleotides align to TRBD1. This CDR3 spans 16 amino acids. V lost 0 bases to trimming and J lost 2 bases; unmatched junction nucleotides: 4. Germline V gene data show CDR1 as SGDLS and CDR2 as YYNGEE. DNA of the CDR3: TGTGCCAGCAGCGTAGGTGGCAGGGGGCCTGGAAACACCATATATTTT. Translated, it gives CASSVGGRGPGNTIYF.

This clone was found once. The chain has TRBV4-2 and TRBJ2-7; 7 bases align to TRBD2. The V gene end was trimmed by 4 bases and the J gene end by 4 bases; junction bases not matched to a gene: 16. Germline CDR1 is LGHNA and CDR2 is YNFKEQ. CDR3 length: 17 residues. This CDR3 reads CASSPSLSVAGVYEQYF. In DNA, the CDR3 is TGTGCCAGCAGCCCCTCCCTCTCGGTCGCGGGAGTGTACGAGCAGTACTTC.

This rearrangement joins TRBV5-6 to TRBJ2-3; 11 bases map to TRBD2. CDR1 is SGHDT and CDR2 is YYEEEE in the germline V gene. Germline trimming cut 0 bases from V and 3 bases from J; bases unmatched to any gene: 0. There are 15 residues in the CDR3. The DNA for the CDR3 is TGTGCCAGCAGCTTGGGACTAGCGGGGACAGATACGCAGTATTTT. It specifies CASSLGLAGTDTQYF.

The chain employs TRBV28 and TRBJ2-7; unclear D gene. The length of the CDR3 is 14 residues. CDR1 MDHEN and CDR2 SYDVKM come from the germline V gene. The ends were cut back, 1 base at V and 0 bases at J, with 7 bases in the middle. CDR3 residues: CASSLLGDSYEQYF. The CDR3 coding sequence is TGTGCCAGCAGTTTATTGGGCGACTCCTACGAGCAGTACTTC.

This clone was counted once. The rearrangement uses TRBV2 and TRBJ2-1; TRBD1 aligns across 12 bases. CDR1 and CDR2 from the germline V gene are SNHLY and FYNNEI. The CDR3 runs 17 residues. The V and J ends lost 6 bases and 8 bases, in that order; junction bases with no gene match: 14. In DNA form, the CDR3 reads TGTGCCAGCAGGCGGGACAGGGGGCTAGCTGTAACGGATGAGCAGTTCTTC. It codes for CASRRDRGLAVTDEQFF.

The chain carries TRBV21-1 and TRBJ2-7; the D segment call TRBD1 is taken from the table without a DNA check. TRBV21-1 is a documented pseudogene. The length of the CDR3 is 16 residues. In DNA form, the CDR3 reads TGTGCCAGCAGCAAAGGGGCAGGGATTATGATCTACGAGCAGTACTTC. The encoded protein is CASSKGAGIMIYEQYF.

The chain is built from TRBV4-1 and TRBJ2-5; 12 bases map to TRBD2. J gave up 5 bases and V 1 base, and 8 bases lay outside the gene matches. Germline values: CDR1 MGHRA, CDR2 YSYEKL. The CDR3 totals 17 residues. CDR3 bases: TGCGCCAGCAGCCAAGTCCCGACTAGCGGGGGATTGGAGACCCAGTACTTC. Protein: CASSQVPTSGGLETQYF.

The chain carries TRBV28 and TRBJ1-1; 7 bases match TRBD1. Germline CDR1 MDHEN, CDR2 SYDVKM. V dropped 5 bases and J dropped 1; count of bases not matched to a gene: 7. The CDR3 consists of 15 residues. CDR3: CASSPRRTGNTEAFF. Here the CDR3 DNA reads TGTGCCAGCAGTCCTCGCCGGACAGGGAACACTGAAGCTTTCTTT. The full variable domain, with the rest looked up from reference TRBV28 and TRBJ1-1, is DVKVTQSSRYLVKRTGEKVFLECVQDMDHENMFWYRQDPGLGLRLIYFSYDVKMKEKGDIPEGYSVSREKKERFSLILESASTNQTSMYLCASSPRRTGNTEAFFGQGTRLTVV.